This TCR beta chain was captured in a study of T cell responses to AZD1222 COVID-19 vaccine. Study-wide findings and caveats: Most donors were white British, females outnumbered males, and clonal diversity was possibly underestimated. Vaccine-related CD4 TCRs covered spike, predominating at 160-218 and 743-854.

V was pared by 4 bases and J by 3 bases, with 3 bases of the junction left unmatched. Germline assignment: CDR1 WNHNN and CDR2 SYGVQD (reference sequence). The length of the CDR3 is 15 residues. Here immunoSEQ multiplex PCR was the method, and the copy in TCRdb shows in-frame clones only, minus some. The repertoire holds approximately 100,000 clones, with approximately 86% as singletons. Concerning this clone: As yet, its antigen is unknown.

Source: peripheral blood, taken 28 days after the second dose of the MenACWY control vaccine. The receptor comes from an adult who received the MenACWY meningococcal vaccine as a control. The chain couples TRBV10-1 to TRBJ2-1; TRBD2 agrees at 10 bases. The CDR3 nucleotides read TGCGCCAGCAGTGGTAGGACTAGCGGCTACAATGAGCAGTTCTTC. Amino acids: CASSGRTSGYNEQFF.